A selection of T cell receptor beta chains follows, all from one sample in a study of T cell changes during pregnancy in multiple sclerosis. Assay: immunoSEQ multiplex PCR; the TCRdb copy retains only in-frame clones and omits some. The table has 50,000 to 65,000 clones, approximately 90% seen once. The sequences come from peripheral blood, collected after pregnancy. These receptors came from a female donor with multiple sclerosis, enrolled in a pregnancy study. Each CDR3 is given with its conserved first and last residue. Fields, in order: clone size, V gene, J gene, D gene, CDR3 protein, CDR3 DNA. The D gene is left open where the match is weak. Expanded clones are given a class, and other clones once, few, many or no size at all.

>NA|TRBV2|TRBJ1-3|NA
CASSARTGGSGNTIYF
TGTGCCAGCAGTGCCCGTACAGGCGGCTCTGGAAACACCATATATTTT
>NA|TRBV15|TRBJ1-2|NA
CATSREGGGYGYTF
TGTGCCACCAGCAGAGAGGGGGGAGGGTATGGCTACACCTTC
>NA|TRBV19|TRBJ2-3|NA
CASSAGGTDTQYF
TGTGCCAGTTCTGCCGGGGGCACAGATACGCAGTATTTT
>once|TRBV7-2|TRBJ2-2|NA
CASSLRGGAGGELFF
TGTGCCAGCAGCTTAAGGGGGGGCGCGGGCGGGGAGCTGTTTTTT
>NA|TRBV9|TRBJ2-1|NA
CASSSWKGLNEQFF
TGTGCCAGCAGCTCCTGGAAGGGGTTAAATGAGCAGTTCTTC
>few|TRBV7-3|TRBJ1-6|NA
CASSLTGSAGDSPLHF
TGTGCCAGCAGCTTAACGGGGTCGGCAGGGGATTCACCCCTCCACTTT
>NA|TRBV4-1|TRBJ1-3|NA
CASSQDYTAESGNTIYF
TGCGCCAGCAGCCAAGATTATACAGCGGAATCTGGAAACACCATATATTTT
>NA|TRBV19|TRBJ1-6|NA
CASSIRGTLNSPLHF
TGTGCCAGTAGTATAAGGGGCACATTGAATTCACCCCTCCACTTT
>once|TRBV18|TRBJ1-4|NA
CASSPAGDEKLFF
TGTGCCAGCTCACCAGCGGGGGATGAAAAACTGTTTTTT
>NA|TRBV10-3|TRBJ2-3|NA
CAIGSSSSTDTQYF
TGTGCCATCGGGTCTAGCAGTAGCACAGATACGCAGTATTTT
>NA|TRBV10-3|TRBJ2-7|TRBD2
CAITGGPSYEQYF
TGTGCCATTACGGGGGGGCCGTCCTACGAGCAGTACTTC
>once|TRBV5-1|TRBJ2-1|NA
CASTLGTYNEQFF
TGCGCCAGCACCCTAGGGACTTACAATGAGCAGTTCTTC
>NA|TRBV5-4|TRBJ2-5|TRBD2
CASSSSRGGAGETQYF
TGTGCCAGCAGCTCTTCTCGCGGGGGGGCCGGGGAGACCCAGTACTTC
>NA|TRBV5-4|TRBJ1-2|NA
CASSLQGEEGYTF
TGTGCCAGCAGCCTACAGGGAGAAGAAGGCTACACCTTC
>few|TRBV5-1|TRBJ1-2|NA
CASSLGGALTDGYTF
TGCGCCAGCAGCTTGGGCGGCGCCCTAACTGATGGCTACACCTTC
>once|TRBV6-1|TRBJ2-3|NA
CASPGLNTDTQYF
TGTGCCAGTCCGGGACTTAACACAGATACGCAGTATTTT
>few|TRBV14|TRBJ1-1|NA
CASSLQGNTEAFF
TGTGCCAGCAGCCTACAGGGGAACACTGAAGCTTTCTTT
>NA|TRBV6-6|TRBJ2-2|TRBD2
CASSSIAGGPPGELFF
TGTGCCAGCAGCTCCATAGCGGGGGGGCCGCCCGGGGAGCTGTTTTTT
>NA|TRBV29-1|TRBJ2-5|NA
CSVVASPETQYF
TGCAGCGTTGTGGCTAGCCCAGAGACCCAGTACTTC
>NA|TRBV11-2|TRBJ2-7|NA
CASSVRVVYEQYF
TGTGCCAGCAGTGTGAGGGTGGTCTACGAGCAGTACTTC
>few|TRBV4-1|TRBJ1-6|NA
CASSQAQGTISPLHF
TGCGCCAGCAGCCAAGCTCAGGGGACCATTTCACCCCTCCACTTT
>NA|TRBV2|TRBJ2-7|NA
CASSRGRTYEQYF
TGTGCCAGCAGTCGGGGTCGTACCTACGAGCAGTACTTC
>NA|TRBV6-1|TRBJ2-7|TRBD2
CASSEVRAGGHYEQYF
TGTGCCAGCAGTGAAGTTAGGGCGGGGGGGCACTACGAGCAGTACTTC
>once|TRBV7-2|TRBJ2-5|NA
CASTQRVLTETQYF
TGTGCCAGCACCCAGAGGGTATTAACAGAGACCCAGTACTTC
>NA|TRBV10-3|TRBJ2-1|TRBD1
CAITGQEYNEQFF
TGTGCCATCACGGGACAGGAGTACAATGAGCAGTTCTTC
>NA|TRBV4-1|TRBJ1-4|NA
CASSPLALGNEKLFF
TGCGCCAGCAGCCCACTAGCCCTGGGGAATGAAAAACTGTTTTTT
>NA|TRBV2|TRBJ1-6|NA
CASQDTYNSPLHF
TGTGCCAGCCAGGATACCTATAATTCACCCCTCCACTTT
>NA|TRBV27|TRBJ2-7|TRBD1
CASSKKTGWPRYEQYF
TGTGCCAGCAGCAAAAAGACAGGGTGGCCCCGCTACGAGCAGTACTTC
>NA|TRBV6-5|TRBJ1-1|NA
CASSYAGQLNTEAFF
TGTGCCAGCAGTTACGCAGGACAGCTTAACACTGAAGCTTTCTTT
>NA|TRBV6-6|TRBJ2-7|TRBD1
CASSYSGQADGEQYF
TGTGCCAGCAGTTACTCGGGACAGGCGGACGGCGAGCAGTACTTC
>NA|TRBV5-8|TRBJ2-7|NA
CASSLLKVWDNEQYF
TGTGCCAGCAGCTTGTTGAAGGTCTGGGACAACGAGCAGTACTTC
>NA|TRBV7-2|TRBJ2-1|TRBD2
CASSYSGGAYNEQFF
TGTGCCAGCAGTTATAGCGGGGGGGCCTACAATGAGCAGTTCTTC
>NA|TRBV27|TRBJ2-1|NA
CASGATWAGNNEQFF
TGTGCCAGCGGAGCCACTTGGGCGGGGAACAATGAGCAGTTCTTC
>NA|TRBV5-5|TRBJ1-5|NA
CASSRQGLSNQPQHF
TGTGCCAGCAGCCGGCAGGGGTTAAGCAATCAGCCCCAGCATTTT
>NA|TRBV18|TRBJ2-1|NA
CASSPPSLTYNEQFF
TGTGCCAGCTCACCACCTTCACTCACCTACAATGAGCAGTTCTTC
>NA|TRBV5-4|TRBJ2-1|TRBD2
CASSLLQAGVGEQFF
TGTGCCAGCAGCTTGCTTCAAGCGGGGGTGGGTGAGCAGTTCTTC
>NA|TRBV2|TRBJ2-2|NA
CAGKGQIHTGELFF
TGTGCCGGAAAAGGACAGATACACACCGGGGAGCTGTTTTTT
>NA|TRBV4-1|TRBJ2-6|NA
CASSPNPGAGANVLTF
TGCGCCAGCAGCCCGAACCCGGGAGCTGGGGCCAACGTCCTGACTTTC
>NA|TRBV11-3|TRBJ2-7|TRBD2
CASSPGGPGTLEQYF
TGTGCCAGCAGCCCGGGGGGACCGGGGACCTTGGAGCAGTACTTC
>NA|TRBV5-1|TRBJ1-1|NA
CASTQTVSNTEAFF
TGCGCCAGCACCCAGACAGTTTCGAACACTGAAGCTTTCTTT
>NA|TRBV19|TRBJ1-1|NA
CASSIRGIPEAFF
TGTGCCAGTAGTATTCGGGGGATCCCTGAAGCTTTCTTT
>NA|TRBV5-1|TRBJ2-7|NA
CASRGESFQQYF
TGCGCCAGCAGGGGAGAGAGTTTCCAGCAGTACTTC
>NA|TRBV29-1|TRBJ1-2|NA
CSVDADEDYGYTF
TGCAGCGTTGATGCGGATGAGGACTATGGCTACACCTTC
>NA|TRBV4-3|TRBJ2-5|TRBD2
CASSQDWLAGGGQETQYF
TGCGCCAGCAGCCAAGATTGGCTAGCGGGGGGAGGCCAAGAGACCCAGTACTTC
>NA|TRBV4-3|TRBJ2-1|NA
CASSQDSRYNEQFF
TGCGCCAGCAGCCAAGATTCCCGCTACAATGAGCAGTTCTTC
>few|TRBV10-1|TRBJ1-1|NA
CASSRMNEAFF
TGCGCCAGCAGCAGGATGAATGAAGCTTTCTTT